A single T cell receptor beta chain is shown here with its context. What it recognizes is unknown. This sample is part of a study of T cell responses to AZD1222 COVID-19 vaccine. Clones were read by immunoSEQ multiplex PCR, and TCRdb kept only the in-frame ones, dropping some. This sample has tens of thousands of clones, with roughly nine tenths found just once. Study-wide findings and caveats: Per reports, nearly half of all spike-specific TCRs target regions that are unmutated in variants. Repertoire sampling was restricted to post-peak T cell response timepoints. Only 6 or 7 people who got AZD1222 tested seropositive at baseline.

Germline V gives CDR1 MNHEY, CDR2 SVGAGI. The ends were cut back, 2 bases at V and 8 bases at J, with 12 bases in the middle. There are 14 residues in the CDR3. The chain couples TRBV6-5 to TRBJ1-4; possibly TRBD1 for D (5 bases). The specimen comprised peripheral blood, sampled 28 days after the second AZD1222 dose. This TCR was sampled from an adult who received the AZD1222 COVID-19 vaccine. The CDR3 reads CASSYGAGSEKLFF. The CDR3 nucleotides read TGTGCCAGCAGTTACGGGGCAGGGTCGGAAAAACTGTTTTTT.